This T cell receptor (beta chain) came from a study of blood T cell repertoires in COVID-19. Germline CDR1 reads WSHSY; CDR2 reads SAAADI. The CDR3 has 13 amino acids. V was pared by 4 bases and J by 8 bases, with 4 bases of the junction left unmatched. As processed by the authors: Researchers report that nucleated cell counts were estimated from reference gene primer amplification. TCRdb's table, derived via immunoSEQ multiplex PCR, lists solely in-frame clones and lacks some. Clone size and V and J calls were adopted from that table, with D and trimming inferred from the DNA. The sample consists of fewer than 250,000 clones, around 82% of them appearing once.

Sequencing was done on a sample of peripheral blood. This TCR came from a woman between 65 and 79 years old with acute or convalescent COVID-19. The V call is TRBV10-2, the J call TRBJ1-1, with 10 bases aligning to TRBD1. In nucleotides, the CDR3 is TGCGCCAGCAGTGTCCCGGGACAGGGGGAAGCTTTCTTT. Translation gives CASSVPGQGEAFF.